Each of the 5 T cell receptor beta chains below was sequenced from the same sample in a study of shared clonotypes between healthy human individuals. The assay was immunoSEQ multiplex PCR, and TCRdb's table has in-frame clones only and misses some. Among around 320,000 clones, roughly 84% were seen once, and the ten largest hold around 15%. Material for sequencing was memory CD8+ T cells sorted from blood. Stated subset: CD45RO+ cells pooled with CCR7-negative TemRA cells. The receptors stem from a man between 18 and 35 years old in good health.

Many counts were recorded for this clone. J is TRBJ1-3 and V is TRBV5-6; D gene uncertain. CDR3 length equals 14 residues. V was shortened by 3 bases and J by 0 bases, with 7 bases between the two germline ends. Looked up from germline, CDR1 is SGHDT and CDR2 is YYEEEE. CDR3 coding DNA: TGTGCCAGCAGCTATGGCTACTCTGGAAACACCATATATTTT. Protein sequence: CASSYGYSGNTIYF.

This sequence joins TRBV30 and TRBJ1-2; no clear D gene. CDR1 is GTSNPN, CDR2 SVGIG, per germline (reference sequence). CDR3 size: 11 residues. Trimming pared 0 bases from V and 6 bases from J, leaving 5 bases between. CDR3 DNA sequence: TGTGCCTGGAGTGTACTCCATGGCTACACCTTC. Translation: CAWSVLHGYTF.

In this sample, this clone turned up a few times. V and J are TRBV30 and TRBJ2-5, with D unclear. CDR3 length equals 14 residues. Trimming took off 5 bases at V and 7 bases at J, with 20 bases between the two ends. Germline lookup yields CDR1 GTSNPN and CDR2 SVGIG (reference sequence). CDR3 sequence (DNA): TGTGCCTGGTCGGGCGCCCAAAGTGGGTCGACCCAGTACTTC. Translating gives CAWSGAQSGSTQYF.

This chain connects TRBV30 to TRBJ2-1, with D uncertain. From germline, CDR1 is GTSNPN and CDR2 SVGIG (reference sequence). There are 10 residues in the CDR3. Between the trimmed V and J ends, which lost 5 bases and 8 bases, there was a span of 7 bases. Here the CDR3 reads CAWGLDEQFF. The CDR3 region has the DNA TGTGCCTGGGGGCTGGATGAGCAGTTCTTC.

J is TRBJ1-1 and V is TRBV27, with D perhaps TRBD1 (6 bases). Trimming took off 8 bases at V and 1 base at J, with 11 bases between the two ends. Germline CDR1 reads MNHEY; CDR2 reads SMNVEV (reference sequence). This CDR3 has 13 amino acids. CDR3 sequence (DNA): TGTGCCAGCGGTAACAGGGCGAACACTGAAGCTTTCTTT. Residues: CASGNRANTEAFF.